This record concerns one T cell receptor beta chain sequence. What it binds is unknown. Generated by immunoSEQ multiplex PCR, the TCRdb table keeps only in-frame clones and is missing some. This table has fewer than 650,000 clones, roughly 79% appearing once. This CDR3 spans 13 amino acids. V was trimmed by 5 bases and J by 7 bases, leaving 14 bases between them. From germline, CDR1 is LNHNV and CDR2 YYDKDF (reference sequence). The data were obtained in a study of shared clonotypes between healthy human individuals. Study-wide results and limits: Specimens sampled were limited to blood, with tissue repertoires likely differing.

The sequence derives from a woman in her thirties or forties in good health. Some clones in this sample may be carry-over from other donors' samples. This sequence joins TRBV15 and TRBJ1-2; D uncertain. The material sequenced was PBMCs. Here the CDR3 DNA reads TGTGCCACCAGCCGTGAGAGTATAGGTGGCTACACCTTC. This gives the protein CATSRESIGGYTF.